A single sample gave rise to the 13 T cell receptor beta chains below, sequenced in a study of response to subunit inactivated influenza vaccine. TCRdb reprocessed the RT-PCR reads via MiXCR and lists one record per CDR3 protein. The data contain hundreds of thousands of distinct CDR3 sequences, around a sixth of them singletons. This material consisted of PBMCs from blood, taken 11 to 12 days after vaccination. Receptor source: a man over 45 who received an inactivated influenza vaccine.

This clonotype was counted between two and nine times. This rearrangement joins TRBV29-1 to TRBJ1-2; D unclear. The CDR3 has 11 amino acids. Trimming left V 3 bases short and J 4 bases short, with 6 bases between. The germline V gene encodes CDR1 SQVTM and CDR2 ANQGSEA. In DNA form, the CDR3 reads TGCAGCGTTGAGGGTCTCTATGGCTACACCTTC. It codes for CSVEGLYGYTF. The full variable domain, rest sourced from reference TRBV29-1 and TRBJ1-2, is SAVISQKPSRDICQRGTSLTIQCQVDSQVTMMFWYRQQPGQSLTLIATANQGSEATYESGFVIDKFPISRPNLTFSTLTVSNMSPEDSSIYLCSVEGLYGYTFGSGTRLTVV.

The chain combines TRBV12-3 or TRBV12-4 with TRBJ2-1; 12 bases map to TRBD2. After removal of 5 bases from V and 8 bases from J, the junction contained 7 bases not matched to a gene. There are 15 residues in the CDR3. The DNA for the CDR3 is TGTGCCAGCAGTCAACTAGCGGGGGGCCTGGATGAGCAGTTCTTC. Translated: CASSQLAGGLDEQFF.

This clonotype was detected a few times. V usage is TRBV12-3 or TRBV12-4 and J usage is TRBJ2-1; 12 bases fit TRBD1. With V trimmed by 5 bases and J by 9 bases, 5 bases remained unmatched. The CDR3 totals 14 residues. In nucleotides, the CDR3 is TGTGCCAGCAGTAATGGGGACAGGGGGCCTGAGCAGTTCTTC. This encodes CASSNGDRGPEQFF.

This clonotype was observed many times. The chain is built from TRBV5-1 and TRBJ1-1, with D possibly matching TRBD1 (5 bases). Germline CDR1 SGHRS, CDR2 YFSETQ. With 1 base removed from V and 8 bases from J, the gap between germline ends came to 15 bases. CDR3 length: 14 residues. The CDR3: CASSLIRGGWEAFF. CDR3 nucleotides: TGCGCCAGCAGCTTGATTAGGGGCGGCTGGGAAGCTTTCTTT.

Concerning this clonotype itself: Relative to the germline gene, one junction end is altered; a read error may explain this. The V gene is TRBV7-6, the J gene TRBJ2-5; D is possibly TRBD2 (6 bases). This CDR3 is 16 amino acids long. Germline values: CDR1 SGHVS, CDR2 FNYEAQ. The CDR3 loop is CASRLKVEGRGETQYF. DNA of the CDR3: TGTGCCAGCCGCTTAAAAGTCGAGGGACGGGGGGAGACCCAGTACTTC.

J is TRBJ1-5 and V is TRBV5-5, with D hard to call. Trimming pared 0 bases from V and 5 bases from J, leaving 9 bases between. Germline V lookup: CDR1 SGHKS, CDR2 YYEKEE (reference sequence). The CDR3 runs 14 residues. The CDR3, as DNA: TGTGCCAGCAGCTTGGCCCCGGAGTATCAGCCCCAGCATTTT. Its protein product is CASSLAPEYQPQHF.

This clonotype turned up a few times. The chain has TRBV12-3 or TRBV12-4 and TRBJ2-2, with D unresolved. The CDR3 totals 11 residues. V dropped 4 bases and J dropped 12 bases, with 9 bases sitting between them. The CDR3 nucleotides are TGTGCCAGCAGTTCAAGGTGGAAGCTGTTTTTT. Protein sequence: CASSSRWKLFF.

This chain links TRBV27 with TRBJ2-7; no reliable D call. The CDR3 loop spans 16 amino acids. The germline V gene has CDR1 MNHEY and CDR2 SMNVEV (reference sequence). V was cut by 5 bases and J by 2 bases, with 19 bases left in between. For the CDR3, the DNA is TGTGCCAGCAGTCGGATCAGAGGAGATTGGGCCTACGAGCAGTACTTC. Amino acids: CASSRIRGDWAYEQYF.

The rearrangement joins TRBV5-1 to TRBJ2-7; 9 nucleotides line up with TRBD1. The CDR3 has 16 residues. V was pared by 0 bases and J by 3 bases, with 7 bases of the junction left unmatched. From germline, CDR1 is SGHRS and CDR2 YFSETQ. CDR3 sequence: CASSLVLGTGLYEQYF. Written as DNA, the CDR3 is TGCGCCAGCAGCTTGGTCTTGGGGACAGGGCTCTACGAGCAGTACTTC. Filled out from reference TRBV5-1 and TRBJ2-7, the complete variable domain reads KAGVTQTPRYLIKTRGQQVTLSCSPISGHRSVSWYQQTPGQGLQFLFEYFSETQRNKGNFPGRFSGRQFSNSRSEMNVSTLELGDSALYLCASSLVLGTGLYEQYFGPGTRLTVT.

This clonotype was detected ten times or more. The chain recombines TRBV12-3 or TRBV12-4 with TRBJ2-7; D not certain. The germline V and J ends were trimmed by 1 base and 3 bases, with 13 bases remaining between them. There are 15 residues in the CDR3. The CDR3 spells CASSLVPRLDYEQYF. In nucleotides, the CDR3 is TGTGCCAGCAGTTTAGTTCCCCGGTTGGACTACGAGCAGTACTTC.

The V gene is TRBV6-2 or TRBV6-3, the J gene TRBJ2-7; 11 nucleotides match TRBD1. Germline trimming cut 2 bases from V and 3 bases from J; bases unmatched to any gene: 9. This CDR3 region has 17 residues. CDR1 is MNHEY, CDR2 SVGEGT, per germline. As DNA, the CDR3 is TGTGCCAGCAGTTACGCCGCCGGACAGGGGGCCCTCTACGAGCAGTACTTC. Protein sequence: CASSYAAGQGALYEQYF.

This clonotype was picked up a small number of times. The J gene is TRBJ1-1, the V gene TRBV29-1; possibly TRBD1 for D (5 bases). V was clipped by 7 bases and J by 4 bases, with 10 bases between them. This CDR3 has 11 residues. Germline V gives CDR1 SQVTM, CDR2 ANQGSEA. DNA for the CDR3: TGCAGCGCAGGGCGGGTCACTGAAGCTTTCTTT. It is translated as CSAGRVTEAFF. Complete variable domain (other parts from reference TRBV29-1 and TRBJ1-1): SAVISQKPSRDICQRGTSLTIQCQVDSQVTMMFWYRQQPGQSLTLIATANQGSEATYESGFVIDKFPISRPNLTFSTLTVSNMSPEDSSIYLCSAGRVTEAFFGQGTRLTVV.

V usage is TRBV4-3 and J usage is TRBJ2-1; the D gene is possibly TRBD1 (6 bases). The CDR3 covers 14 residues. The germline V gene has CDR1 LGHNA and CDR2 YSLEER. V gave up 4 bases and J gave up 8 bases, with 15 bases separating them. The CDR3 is CASSRDRSRDEQFF. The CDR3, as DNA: TGCGCCAGCAGCCGAGACAGGAGTAGGGATGAGCAGTTCTTC.